This TCR beta chain is drawn from a study of blood T cell repertoires in COVID-19. Across the whole study: The United States, Italy and Spain provided the acute and convalescent COVID-19 samples.

Profiling relied on immunoSEQ multiplex PCR, and the TCRdb table lists in-frame clones only, not all of them. This table holds roughly 130,000 clones, 75% to 90% found once. The CDR3 totals 14 residues. Trimming left V 3 bases short and J 0 bases short, with 7 bases between. The V gene's germline CDR1 is SNHLY and CDR2 FYNNEI. Input material: peripheral blood. This clonotype was sampled from a man aged 40-49 years with acute or convalescent COVID-19. The chain couples TRBV2 to TRBJ2-3; possible D gene TRBD1, 5 bases. CDR3 sequence: CASSEQGSTDTQYF. DNA of the CDR3: TGTGCCAGCAGTGAGCAGGGCAGCACAGATACGCAGTATTTT.